One and the same sample provided the 31 T cell receptor beta chains below, sequenced in a study of blood T cell repertoires in COVID-19. Assay used: immunoSEQ multiplex PCR; TCRdb lists only in-frame clones, some missing. The data hold around 480,000 clones, with about 87% observed a single time. Sequencing input: peripheral blood. The receptors were sampled from a woman in her forties or fifties with COVID-19, enrolled during active disease.

This clone was detected only a few times. The chain recombines TRBV9 with TRBJ1-6; 8 nucleotides line up with TRBD1. The trim removed 4 bases at V and 6 bases at J, leaving 6 bases unmatched. The CDR3 has 15 amino acids. Germline CDR1 SGDLS, CDR2 YYNGEE. CDR3 protein: CASSLSGQANSPLHF. CDR3 nucleotide sequence: TGTGCCAGCAGCTTATCGGGACAGGCTAATTCACCCCTCCACTTT.

The chain recombines TRBV15 with TRBJ2-2, with 12 bases matching TRBD2. J lost 4 bases, V lost 1 base, and 4 bases had no gene match. This CDR3 is built from 17 residues. Germline V gene data show CDR1 as LNHNV and CDR2 as YYDKDF (reference sequence). The CDR3 bases are TGTGCCACCAGCAGAGCTAGCGGGGGGGCCGGCACCGGGGAGCTGTTTTTT. Translation gives CATSRASGGAGTGELFF. Filled out from reference TRBV15 and TRBJ2-2, the complete variable domain reads DAMVIQNPRYQVTQFGKPVTLSCSQTLNHNVMYWYQQKSSQAPKLLFHYYDKDFNNEADTPDNFQSRRPNTSFCFLDIRSPGLGDTAMYLCATSRASGGAGTGELFFGEGSRLTVL.

This clone has more than one count but fewer than ten. This rearrangement joins TRBV27 to TRBJ1-5; 9 bases align to TRBD1. The length of the CDR3 is 15 residues. CDR1 and CDR2 from the germline V gene are MNHEY and SMNVEV (reference sequence). J was trimmed by 7 bases and V by 6 bases; bases with no gene match: 10. Here the CDR3 reads CASRPGQGMLQPQHF. The CDR3 nucleotides read TGTGCCAGCAGACCGGGACAGGGAATGTTACAGCCCCAGCATTTT.

The chain uses TRBV30 and TRBJ2-1; weak D call: TRBD2 (6 bases). Trimming took 4 bases from V and 6 from J, leaving 16 bases between them. CDR1 is GTSNPN, CDR2 SVGIG, per germline (reference sequence). The CDR3 sequence is 14 residues long. The CDR3 loop is CAWIGGPGVNEQFF. The CDR3 DNA sequence: TGTGCCTGGATCGGAGGGCCCGGGGTCAATGAGCAGTTCTTC.

V gene TRBV5-1 combines with J gene TRBJ1-2; 10 nucleotides line up with TRBD1. The CDR3 has 14 amino acids. V was pared by 4 bases and J by 4 bases, with 4 bases of the junction left unmatched. Germline V gene data show CDR1 as SGHRS and CDR2 as YFSETQ. In DNA, the CDR3 is TGCGCCAGCAGCGGGACAGGGGCCCGCTATGGCTACACCTTC. It encodes CASSGTGARYGYTF.

With respect to this clone: This same CDR3 is encoded by further DNA sequences in the sample. The rearrangement links TRBV18 to TRBJ1-5; D unresolved. Between the trimmed V and J ends, which lost 3 bases and 4 bases, there was a span of 7 bases. The CDR3 consists of 13 residues. The V gene's germline CDR1 is KGHSH and CDR2 LQKENI. The CDR3 region has the DNA TGTGCCAGCTCACCCGGCGGAAATCAGCCCCAGCATTTT. Residues: CASSPGGNQPQHF. Full variable domain (remainder filled in from reference TRBV18 and TRBJ1-5): NAGVMQNPRHLVRRRGQEARLRCSPMKGHSHVYWYRQLPEEGLKFMVYLQKENIIDESGMPKERFSAEFPKEGPSILRIQQVVRGDSAAYFCASSPGGNQPQHFGDGTRLSIL.

The CDR3 here is CASSSVGLFYNEQFF. DNA for the CDR3: TGTGCCAGCAGCTCCGTTGGACTCTTCTACAATGAGCAGTTCTTC. The gene calls are TRBV13 and TRBJ2-1; possibly TRBD2 for D (5 bases). Germline loops: CDR1 PRHDT, CDR2 FYEKMQ (reference sequence). Trimming took 4 bases from V and 3 from J, leaving 13 bases between them. This CDR3 is 15 amino acids long.

V usage is TRBV27 and J usage is TRBJ2-1; tentatively, D is TRBD2 (7 bases). Germline V gives CDR1 MNHEY, CDR2 SMNVEV (reference sequence). This CDR3 has 15 amino acids. Trimming shortened V by 2 bases and J by 2 bases, and 10 bases separated the two germline ends. CDR3: CASSLAGATYNEQFF. CDR3 DNA: TGTGCCAGCAGTTTAGCGGGGGCGACCTACAATGAGCAGTTCTTC.

This chain connects TRBV5-5 to TRBJ2-7, with 8 nucleotides matching TRBD1. The junction had 10 bases not matched to a gene; V was cut back by 4 bases and J by 4 bases. The CDR3 is 15 residues long. Germline CDR1 reads SGHKS; CDR2 reads YYEKEE (reference sequence). CDR3 loop: CASSAPQGQVYEQYF. In nucleotides, the CDR3 is TGTGCCAGCAGCGCACCCCAGGGACAGGTATACGAGCAGTACTTC.

V is TRBV19 and J is TRBJ1-2; 9 nucleotides line up with TRBD1. Trimming took 7 bases from V and 13 from J; bases not matched to a gene: 13. The length of the CDR3 is 13 residues. Germline loops: CDR1 LNHDA, CDR2 SQIVND (reference sequence). The CDR3 sequence: CASNRDREECCTF. Written as DNA, the CDR3 is TGTGCCAGTAACCGGGACAGGGAGGAATGCTGCACCTTC. The full variable domain, rest sourced from reference TRBV19 and TRBJ1-2, is DGGITQSPKYLFRKEGQNVTLSCEQNLNHDAMYWYRQDPGQGLRLIYYSQIVNDFQKGDIAEGYSVSREKKESFPLTVTSAQKNPTAFYLCASNRDREECCTFGSGTRLTVV.

The V call is TRBV12-3 or TRBV12-4, the J call TRBJ2-7; D gene unclear. The CDR3 extends over 13 amino acids. V dropped 1 base and J dropped 2 bases, with 6 bases sitting between them. The CDR3 is CASSLGLTYEQYF. CDR3 coding DNA: TGTGCCAGCAGTTTAGGTCTAACCTACGAGCAGTACTTC.

This chain uses TRBV30 with TRBJ1-1; a possible D gene is TRBD1 (6 bases). From germline, CDR1 is GTSNPN and CDR2 SVGIG (reference sequence). Trimming stripped 6 bases from V and 7 bases from J, with 18 bases between. The CDR3 sequence is 13 residues long. The CDR3 region has the DNA TGTGCCTGTAGGGGGGGGCGAGTGGGTGAAGCTTTCTTT. Protein product: CACRGGRVGEAFF. Full variable domain (remainder filled in from reference TRBV30 and TRBJ1-1): SQTIHQWPATLVQPVGSPLSLECTVEGTSNPNLYWYRQAAGRGLQLLFYSVGIGQISSEVPQNLSASRPQDRQFILSSKKLLLSDSGFYLCACRGGRVGEAFFGQGTRLTVV.

V is TRBV27 and J is TRBJ1-5; possibly TRBD1 for D (5 bases). The CDR3 runs to 13 residues. The germline gives CDR1 MNHEY, CDR2 SMNVEV (reference sequence). V lost 8 bases to trimming and J lost 11 bases, with 19 bases between them. The CDR3 protein is CASQGAGRGSQHF. CDR3 nucleotide sequence: TGTGCCAGCCAAGGTGCAGGGCGTGGGTCCCAGCATTTT.

In DNA, the CDR3 is TGTGCCAGCAGCCTCGAGGGGGGGCTGAACACTGAAGCTTTCTTT. Its protein product is CASSLEGGLNTEAFF. The V and J genes are TRBV9 and TRBJ1-1, with a possible D match to TRBD1 (6 bases). The germline V and J ends were trimmed by 4 bases and 0 bases, with 13 bases remaining between them. Germline CDR1 reads SGDLS; CDR2 reads YYNGEE. The CDR3 covers 15 residues.

This clone appeared a single time. The rearrangement joins TRBV11-2 to TRBJ2-7, with TRBD1 matching over 7 bases. The CDR3 sequence is 14 residues long. Germline lookup yields CDR1 SGHAT and CDR2 FQNNGV. V gave up 2 bases and J gave up 3 bases; unmatched junction bases: 4. DNA of the CDR3: TGTGCCAGCAGCTTATCGCCAGGGGGCTACGAGCAGTACTTC. Amino acid sequence: CASSLSPGGYEQYF.

In this sample, this clone turned up once. The chain has TRBV30 and TRBJ1-2, with D possibly matching TRBD1 (6 bases). Deletions cut 3 bases from V and 5 bases from J, with 13 bases between. The V gene's germline CDR1 is GTSNPN and CDR2 SVGIG (reference sequence). CDR3 length equals 13 residues. The CDR3 DNA reads TGTGCCTGGAGAGAAACAGGGACGTATGGCTACACCTTC. Its protein is CAWRETGTYGYTF.

The J gene is TRBJ2-5, the V gene TRBV15; D might be TRBD1 (7 bases). The germline V gene encodes CDR1 LNHNV and CDR2 YYDKDF (reference sequence). V lost 0 bases to trimming and J lost 4 bases, with 12 bases between them. The CDR3 spans 15 residues. The CDR3 loop is CATSRDRGAAETQYF. The CDR3 DNA follows: TGTGCCACCAGCAGAGACAGGGGGGCCGCAGAGACCCAGTACTTC.

J is TRBJ1-2 and V is TRBV7-9, with TRBD1 as a possible D gene (5 bases). Germline V lookup: CDR1 SEHNR, CDR2 FQNEAQ (reference sequence). The CDR3 loop spans 15 amino acids. Trimming cost V 2 bases and J 5 bases, with 15 bases left between them. This CDR3 reads CASSLKRGGLYGYTF. The CDR3 nucleotides are TGTGCCAGCAGCTTAAAGCGGGGCGGATTATATGGCTACACCTTC.

The gene calls are TRBV10-2 and TRBJ2-3; 7 bases line up with TRBD1. CDR3 length: 16 residues. Germline V CDR1 and CDR2: WSHSY, SAAADI. The ends lost 3 bases at V and 2 bases at J; junction bases unmatched: 8. The CDR3, as DNA: TGCGCCAGCAGTGACGTAGGGACAGTTACCACAGATACGCAGTATTTT. It encodes CASSDVGTVTTDTQYF.

As DNA, the CDR3 is TGTGCCAGCAGCCAAGGACCTGGGGGGACTAATGAAAAACTGTTTTTT. The encoded protein is CASSQGPGGTNEKLFF. The chain recombines TRBV9 with TRBJ1-4; D is possibly TRBD1 (5 bases). The CDR3 sequence is 16 residues long. Germline V gives CDR1 SGDLS, CDR2 YYNGEE. Trimming took 4 bases from V and 2 from J, leaving 15 bases between them.

V is TRBV30 and J is TRBJ2-3; 8 nucleotides match TRBD2. The CDR3 spans 14 residues. Germline assignment: CDR1 GTSNPN and CDR2 SVGIG (reference sequence). The trim removed 4 bases at V and 4 bases at J, leaving 7 bases unmatched. This CDR3 is CAWKRAGGSDTQYF. In nucleotides, the CDR3 is TGTGCCTGGAAAAGGGCGGGGGGCTCAGATACGCAGTATTTT. The full variable domain, in which reference TRBV30 and TRBJ2-3 provide the parts outside the CDR3, is SQTIHQWPATLVQPVGSPLSLECTVEGTSNPNLYWYRQAAGRGLQLLFYSVGIGQISSEVPQNLSASRPQDRQFILSSKKLLLSDSGFYLCAWKRAGGSDTQYFGPGTRLTVL.

V is TRBV27 and J is TRBJ2-7; 12 bases agree with TRBD2. This CDR3 has 13 amino acids. V dropped 6 bases and J dropped 7; count of bases not matched to a gene: 4. The germline V gene has CDR1 MNHEY and CDR2 SMNVEV (reference sequence). This chain's CDR3 is CASRTSGGNEQYF. CDR3 DNA: TGTGCCAGCAGGACTAGCGGGGGAAATGAGCAGTACTTC.

This chain uses TRBV6-1 with TRBJ2-1; D is perhaps TRBD2 (6 bases). The germline V and J ends were trimmed by 3 bases and 4 bases, with 16 bases remaining between them. Germline CDR1 and CDR2: MNHNS and SASEGT. CDR3 length: 16 amino acids. CDR3 DNA sequence: TGTGCCAGCAGTGATCCAGGGCGGGGAGGATACAATGAGCAGTTCTTC. Its protein is CASSDPGRGGYNEQFF.

The chain combines TRBV6-2 or TRBV6-3 with TRBJ1-6; D unresolved. V lost 2 bases and J 2 bases, leaving 10 bases between the germline ends. The germline V gene has CDR1 MNHEY and CDR2 SVGEGT. This CDR3 region has 16 residues. CDR3 DNA sequence: TGTGCCAGCAGTTACCGGGTCGGAGCCTATAATTCACCCCTCCACTTT. Amino acid sequence: CASSYRVGAYNSPLHF.

The rearrangement joins TRBV27 to TRBJ2-1, with D unresolved. From germline, CDR1 is MNHEY and CDR2 SMNVEV (reference sequence). The CDR3 totals 14 residues. The V end was cut by 5 bases, the J end by 3 bases, with 11 bases between. The CDR3 DNA is TGTGCCAGCAGTACAACCGGAGACTACAATGAGCAGTTCTTC. It codes for CASSTTGDYNEQFF.

V usage is TRBV7-9 and J usage is TRBJ1-1; 7 positions agree with TRBD1. The germline V gene has CDR1 SEHNR and CDR2 FQNEAQ (reference sequence). The CDR3 runs 15 residues. V trimming: 1 base; J trimming: 6 bases; junction bases outside the gene matches: 8. CDR3 loop: CASSLVGDRVPEAFF. CDR3 in DNA: TGTGCCAGCAGCTTAGTTGGTGACAGGGTCCCTGAAGCTTTCTTT.

The chain recombines TRBV4-1 with TRBJ2-1; 14 nucleotides align to TRBD2. Germline CDR1 reads MGHRA; CDR2 reads YSYEKL. The length of the CDR3 is 19 residues. V shed 5 bases and J 8 bases; nucleotides not matched to a gene: 17. The CDR3 bases are TGCGCCAGCAGCTCGCCGGGACTAGCGGGGGCCACCAATAGGGATGAGCAGTTCTTC. This gives the protein CASSSPGLAGATNRDEQFF.

This clone was detected only once. The chain employs TRBV24-1 and TRBJ2-5, with 8 bases identical to TRBD1. This CDR3 contains 16 residues. Germline loops: CDR1 KGHDR, CDR2 SFDVKD. V gave up 4 bases and J gave up 2 bases; unmatched junction bases: 8. CDR3: CATSDAGTGEQETQYF. As DNA, the CDR3 is TGTGCCACCAGTGACGCCGGGACAGGTGAACAAGAGACCCAGTACTTC.

The rearrangement links TRBV4-2 to TRBJ2-1; no definite D call. Germline-derived CDR1 and CDR2 are LGHNA and YNFKEQ. The ends were cut back, 4 bases at V and 6 bases at J, with 13 bases in the middle. There are 14 residues in the CDR3. CDR3 nucleotide sequence: TGTGCCAGCAGCCCCGGAGACCCTATCAATGAGCAGTTCTTC. Encoded protein: CASSPGDPINEQFF.

This chain uses TRBV5-1 with TRBJ1-3; no definite D call. The CDR3 is 16 amino acids. With 3 bases removed from V and 4 bases from J, the gap between germline ends came to 17 bases. Germline CDR1 is SGHRS and CDR2 is YFSETQ. DNA of the CDR3: TGCGCCAGCAGCTCACTCGGTCTCGAAGCCGGAAACACCATATATTTT. This codes for CASSSLGLEAGNTIYF.

The chain has TRBV19 and TRBJ1-5; no definite D call. Trimming removed 3 bases at V and 5 bases at J, with 17 bases between. Germline CDR1 reads LNHDA; CDR2 reads SQIVND (reference sequence). The CDR3 is made up of 16 amino acids. The CDR3 DNA reads as TGTGCCAGTAGTATTGAAATGGCCGAGGAAGATCAGCCCCAGCATTTT. The encoded protein is CASSIEMAEEDQPQHF.